This T cell receptor beta chain is drawn from a study of blood T cells in healthy people across ages. The second PCR ran roughly 6 to 11 cycles with a sample-barcoded 5' primer and J-beta primers. Tagging of each cDNA molecule was performed by a template-switch adaptor with 12 random nucleotides. TCRdb ran MiXCR on the 5' RACE reads and lists one entry per CDR3 protein. Among 1,100,000 or so distinct CDR3 sequences listed, 40% to 50% were seen once. The CDR3 runs 14 residues. Germline CDR1 is SGHRS and CDR2 is YFSETQ. The study isolated at least 6 million PBMCs from each sample. This clonotype was counted at least ten times. Its antigen remains unknown. Its ends do not fully match the called genes, so a read error is possible. The study, taken as a whole, reports: Among T cells, TCR beta diversity per million cells dropped roughly linearly as age rose. With unsorted PBMCs, a conclusive comparison of naive versus antigen-experienced cells was not possible.

Sequenced input: blood. The TCR originated in a woman in her sixties in good health. The gene calls are TRBV5-1 and TRBJ2-6, with D possibly being TRBD1 (5 bases). The CDR3 loop is CASSPGSGANVLTF. In DNA, the CDR3 is TGTGCCAGCAGTCCAGGGTCTGGGGCCAACGTCCTGACTTTC. The variable domain in full, with the rest retrieved from reference TRBV5-1 and TRBJ2-6, is KAGVTQTPRYLIKTRGQQVTLSCSPISGHRSVSWYQQTPGQGLQFLFEYFSETQRNKGNFPGRFSGRQFSNSRSEMNVSTLELGDSALYLCASSPGSGANVLTFGAGSRLTVL.